The 4 T cell receptor beta chains below were found in one sample sequenced in a study of PD-1 blockade in mismatch repair-deficient tumors. TCRdb's copy holds only in-frame clones and misses some; the assay was immunoSEQ multiplex PCR. The sample holds 77,000 or so clones, roughly 80% seen once. The material sequenced was peripheral blood, taken 44 weeks after starting pembrolizumab. Receptor source: an adult with mismatch repair-deficient cancer.

This clone was observed a handful of times. The chain links TRBV2 to TRBJ2-7, with D tentatively TRBD2 (5 bases). The CDR3 is 12 amino acids. The germline V gene encodes CDR1 SNHLY and CDR2 FYNNEI. The ends were cut back, 4 bases at V and 3 bases at J, with 7 bases in the middle. CDR3 DNA: TGTGCCAGCAGTGGCGGAGGCTACGAGCAGTACTTC. This encodes CASSGGGYEQYF.

The chain has TRBV11-1 and TRBJ2-7; tentative D call: TRBD2 (5 bases). V dropped 4 bases and J dropped 3 bases, with 16 bases sitting between them. The CDR3 is 15 residues long. Per the germline V gene, CDR1 is SGHAT and CDR2 is FQDESV (reference sequence). The CDR3: CASSYRPGNNYEQYF. DNA of the CDR3: TGTGCCAGCAGCTACCGTCCCGGGAACAACTACGAGCAGTACTTC.

This clone showed up just a few times. The rearrangement links TRBV6-6 to TRBJ2-2; D remains unclear. The germline CDR1 and CDR2 sequences are MNHNY and SVGAGI (reference sequence). This CDR3 is 16 amino acids long. The ends were cut back, 7 bases at V and 2 bases at J, with 17 bases in the middle. CDR3 sequence reads: CASNPLDGLNTGELFF. CDR3 bases: TGTGCCAGCAATCCACTGGACGGATTAAACACCGGGGAGCTGTTTTTT.

J is TRBJ2-3 and V is TRBV30; D perhaps matches TRBD2 (5 bases). With 3 bases removed from V and 1 base from J, the gap between germline ends came to 11 bases. The CDR3 has 14 amino acids. Germline CDR1 and CDR2: GTSNPN and SVGIG (reference sequence). CDR3 in amino acids: CAWRSGERTDTQYF. The CDR3, as DNA: TGTGCCTGGAGATCCGGGGAGCGCACAGATACGCAGTATTTT.